The 26 T cell receptor beta chains listed next were all sequenced from one sample in a study of Graves' ophthalmopathy and Graves' hyperthyroidism. Transcripts of RNA were the source for amplifying TCR beta CDR3 regions. An initial RT-PCR round employing HTBI primers preceded a second-round multiplex PCR. Each CDR3 protein is one row after TCRdb ran MiXCR on the multiplex PCR reads. The table includes some 750,000 distinct CDR3 sequences, 40% detected once. Sequencing input: peripheral blood. The receptors here all came from an adult man with Graves' ophthalmopathy.

The chain employs TRBV4-3 and TRBJ2-2; D is unclear. Looked up from germline, CDR1 is LGHNA and CDR2 is YSLEER. V lost 0 bases to trimming and J lost 2 bases, with 4 bases between them. The CDR3 covers 14 residues. The CDR3 spells CASSQEVNTGELFF. The CDR3 coding sequence is TGCGCCAGCAGCCAAGAGGTAAACACCGGGGAGCTGTTTTTT.

Remarks on this clonotype: At one end the junction does not follow the germline gene, possibly because of a read error. The V gene is TRBV25-1, the J gene TRBJ1-6, with TRBD1 matching 7 bases. Germline V gene lookup returns CDR1 MGHDK and CDR2 SYGVNS. The CDR3 spans 14 residues. The CDR3 is CTSSRQGVGSPLHF. The CDR3 coding sequence is TGTACCAGCAGTAGACAGGGAGTGGGTTCACCCCTCCACTTT.

The chain carries TRBV14 and TRBJ1-2; D might be TRBD1 (6 bases). The length of the CDR3 is 17 residues. Germline CDR1 SGHDN, CDR2 FVKESK. V was pared by 0 bases and J by 2 bases, with 16 bases between. The DNA for the CDR3 is TGTGCCAGCAGCCAAGATATTACAGGGCACTACAACTATGGCTACACCTTC. Its protein is CASSQDITGHYNYGYTF.

This clonotype was recorded only once. The chain recombines TRBV15 with TRBJ2-5, with TRBD1 matching over 8 bases. The CDR3 is 14 amino acids. Per the germline V gene, CDR1 is LNHNV and CDR2 is YYDKDF (reference sequence). Trimming at V came to 3 bases and at J to 7 bases, leaving 7 bases not matched to a gene. The chain's CDR3 is CATSSLTGVGTQYF. The CDR3 coding sequence is TGTGCCACCAGCAGTCTGACAGGGGTCGGGACCCAGTACTTC.

This clonotype was seen ten or more times. The rearrangement uses TRBV9 and TRBJ1-1; D uncertain. Germline V gene lookup returns CDR1 SGDLS and CDR2 YYNGEE. Trimming stripped 0 bases from V and 1 base from J, with 10 bases between. The CDR3 is made up of 15 amino acids. CDR3 region: CASSVEGTENTEAFF. In nucleotides, the CDR3 is TGTGCCAGCAGCGTAGAAGGTACGGAGAACACTGAAGCTTTCTTT.

This chain connects TRBV20-1 to TRBJ1-6; D remains unclear. V lost 0 bases to trimming and J lost 5 bases, with 14 bases between them. Germline V gene data show CDR1 as DFQATT and CDR2 as SNEGSKA (reference sequence). CDR3 length: 16 residues. In nucleotides, the CDR3 is TGCAGTGCTAGAGAGTTGGGAAAGGCTAATAATTCACCCCTCCACTTT. Translation: CSARELGKANNSPLHF.

The table lists this clonotype with many counts. The rearrangement links TRBV7-9 to TRBJ2-2; D uncertain. Germline values: CDR1 SEHNR, CDR2 FQNEAQ (reference sequence). CDR3 size: 13 residues. V was pared by 4 bases and J by 1 base, with 4 bases between. CDR3 region: CASSYGNTGELFF. CDR3 DNA sequence: TGTGCCAGCAGCTATGGGAACACCGGGGAGCTGTTTTTT. The complete variable domain, with remaining parts taken from reference TRBV7-9 and TRBJ2-2, reads DTGVSQNPRHKITKRGQNVTFRCDPISEHNRLYWYRQTLGQGPEFLTYFQNEAQLEKSRLLSDRFSAERPKGSFSTLEIQRTEQGDSAMYLCASSYGNTGELFFGEGSRLTVL.

V and J are TRBV25-1 and TRBJ1-6; D ambiguous. Trimming pared 5 bases from V and 10 bases from J, leaving 18 bases between. Germline assignment: CDR1 MGHDK and CDR2 SYGVNS. The CDR3 is 15 residues long. CDR3 amino acids: CASSLPQAFKSPLHF. CDR3 coding DNA: TGTGCCAGCAGTTTACCCCAGGCCTTTAAGTCACCCCTCCACTTT.

This chain connects TRBV20-1 to TRBJ2-7; 10 bases fit TRBD2. CDR1 and CDR2 (germline): DFQATT, SNEGSKA (reference sequence). V was clipped by 0 bases and J by 7 bases; unmatched bases: 9. The CDR3 runs 15 residues. CDR3 sequence reads: CSARDWVAGGHEQYF. Written as DNA, the CDR3 is TGCAGTGCTAGAGATTGGGTAGCGGGGGGACATGAGCAGTACTTC.

DNA of the CDR3: TGCGCCAGCAGCCAAGATTGGGCTAGCGGGAGCTACGAGCAGTACTTC. It encodes CASSQDWASGSYEQYF. The V gene is TRBV4-3, the J gene TRBJ2-7, with 10 bases matching TRBD2. Germline loops: CDR1 LGHNA, CDR2 YSLEER. V was clipped by 0 bases and J by 3 bases; unmatched bases: 5. The CDR3 is made up of 16 amino acids.

This clonotype was found many times. The V and J genes are TRBV12-3 or TRBV12-4 and TRBJ1-2; TRBD1 is a possible D gene (5 bases). This CDR3 comprises 12 residues. V shed 5 bases and J shed 7 bases, with 11 bases lying between them. The CDR3 bases are TGTGCCAGCAGTGGGGGTAGAGGTGGCTACACCTTC. Its protein product is CASSGGRGGYTF.

The gene calls are TRBV11-2 and TRBJ2-7; D is perhaps TRBD2 (5 bases). Germline V gives CDR1 SGHAT, CDR2 FQNNGV. Deletions cut 3 bases from V and 3 bases from J, with 12 bases between. The CDR3 length is 14 residues. CDR3 loop: CASSLEAAGYEQYF. CDR3 coding DNA: TGTGCCAGCAGCTTGGAGGCAGCTGGCTACGAGCAGTACTTC.

This clonotype appeared many times. This chain uses TRBV9 with TRBJ1-2; a weak D match, TRBD1 (6 bases). The ends were cut back, 2 bases at V and 8 bases at J, with 10 bases in the middle. This CDR3 is built from 12 residues. Germline CDR1 is SGDLS and CDR2 is YYNGEE. CDR3: CASSVAGAGYTF. The CDR3 DNA sequence: TGTGCCAGCAGCGTTGCAGGGGCAGGCTACACCTTC.

This clonotype was observed a handful of times. The chain combines TRBV5-6 with TRBJ1-1; D possibly corresponds to TRBD1 (5 bases). V was trimmed by 1 base and J by 0 bases, leaving 10 bases between them. CDR1 is SGHDT, CDR2 YYEEEE, per germline. The CDR3 totals 15 residues. The CDR3 reads CASSLYGALNTEAFF. The DNA for the CDR3 is TGTGCCAGCAGCTTGTATGGGGCATTGAACACTGAAGCTTTCTTT. The complete variable domain, with remaining parts taken from reference TRBV5-6 and TRBJ1-1, reads DAGVTQSPTHLIKTRGQQVTLRCSPKSGHDTVSWYQQALGQGPQFIFQYYEEEERQRGNFPDRFSGHQFPNYSSELNVNALLLGDSALYLCASSLYGALNTEAFFGQGTRLTVV.

This clonotype was recorded a few times. The CDR3 nucleotides are TGTGCCAGCAGCGGCAATGAGCAGTTCTTC. Residues: CASSGNEQFF. The V gene is TRBV5-6, the J gene TRBJ2-5; D is uncertain. The J call may be faulty, since TRBJ2-1 better matches the DNA end. The germline V gene has CDR1 SGHDT and CDR2 YYEEEE. CDR3 length: 10 amino acids.

A word on this clonotype: Germline and junction disagree at one end, which may indicate a read error. The rearrangement joins TRBV10-3 to TRBJ1-5, with 10 bases lining up with TRBD1. The CDR3 sequence is 17 residues long. Germline lookup yields CDR1 ENHRY and CDR2 SYGVKD. The CDR3 bases are TGTGCCAGCAGTTACTCGATTGGACAGGGGGGCAATCAGCCCCAGCATTTT. The encoded protein is CASSYSIGQGGNQPQHF.

This clonotype came up a few times. This CDR3 is CASRDGKYGYTF. The CDR3 DNA reads as TGTGCCAGCAGGGACGGGAAGTATGGCTACACCTTC. The chain joins TRBV6-6 to TRBJ1-2; D unclear. Germline values: CDR1 MNHNY, CDR2 SVGAGI (reference sequence). The length of the CDR3 is 12 residues. The V end lost 6 bases, the J end lost 5 bases, and 10 bases lay between the germline ends.

The chain couples TRBV2 to TRBJ1-2; TRBD1 aligns across 8 bases. Looked up from germline, CDR1 is SNHLY and CDR2 is FYNNEI. The CDR3 length is 16 residues. V shed 7 bases, J shed 1 base, and the junction held 11 bases outside the gene matches. The CDR3 DNA reads as TGTGCCAGCAAAGGGCAGGGGGCCATAGGTAACTATGGCTACACCTTC. It translates to CASKGQGAIGNYGYTF. Drawing the rest from reference TRBV2 and TRBJ1-2, the complete variable domain is EPEVTQTPSHQVTQMGQEVILRCVPISNHLYFYWYRQILGQKVEFLVSFYNNEISEKSEIFDDQFSVERPDGSNFTLKIRSTKLEDSAMYFCASKGQGAIGNYGYTFGSGTRLTVV.

The chain links TRBV7-9 to TRBJ2-7, with no clear D. Matching the DNA end better, TRBJ2-1 makes the J call doubtful. Per the germline V gene, CDR1 is SEHNR and CDR2 is FQNEAQ (reference sequence). The CDR3 spans 14 residues. The CDR3 coding sequence is TGTGCCAGCAGCTTATGGGAAGGAGCGAATGAGCAGTTCTTC. Translating it yields CASSLWEGANEQFF.

The sample holds many counts of this clonotype. This chain connects TRBV29-1 to TRBJ1-4; no firm D call. The CDR3 has 14 amino acids. The ends were cut back, 4 bases at V and 1 base at J, with 10 bases in the middle. CDR1 is SQVTM, CDR2 ANQGSEA, per germline. The CDR3: CSVVDSGTNEKLFF. CDR3 coding DNA: TGCAGCGTTGTGGACTCCGGAACTAATGAAAAACTGTTTTTT.

This clonotype showed up many times. The rearrangement joins TRBV10-3 to TRBJ1-2; D gene ambiguous. Germline lookup yields CDR1 ENHRY and CDR2 SYGVKD. V shed 3 bases and J shed 4 bases, with 3 bases lying between them. CDR3 length: 11 residues. In nucleotides, the CDR3 is TGTGCCATCAGTGATAGCTATGGCTACACCTTC. Translation gives CAISDSYGYTF.

At least ten counts were recorded for this clonotype. The rearrangement uses TRBV7-9 and TRBJ2-7; TRBD2 matches 7 bases. CDR1 SEHNR and CDR2 FQNEAQ come from the germline V gene (reference sequence). The CDR3 has 12 amino acids. After removal of 5 bases from V and 6 bases from J, the junction contained 4 bases not matched to a gene. DNA for the CDR3: TGTGCCAGCAGCCAGGGAGGGGCCGAGCAGTACTTC. Translated: CASSQGGAEQYF.

This clonotype has only a few counts. The CDR3 DNA reads TGCAGTGCTCGGGACAGTCCGTTCTACGAGCAGTACTTC. It specifies CSARDSPFYEQYF. The chain couples TRBV20-1 to TRBJ2-7; 7 bases agree with TRBD1. The CDR3 is made up of 13 amino acids. CDR1 and CDR2 (germline): DFQATT, SNEGSKA (reference sequence). V dropped 5 bases and J dropped 3; count of bases not matched to a gene: 7.

The gene calls are TRBV10-3 and TRBJ2-3; no definite D call. Looked up from germline, CDR1 is ENHRY and CDR2 is SYGVKD. V was shortened by 6 bases and J by 0 bases, with 1 base between the two germline ends. CDR3 length: 11 amino acids. This CDR3 is CAIRSTDTQYF. CDR3 in DNA: TGTGCCATCAGAAGCACAGATACGCAGTATTTT.

Only one count was recorded for this clonotype. The V gene is TRBV25-1, the J gene TRBJ1-1; perhaps TRBD1 as D (5 bases). The CDR3 has 14 amino acids. Trimming cost V 5 bases and J 5 bases, with 15 bases left between them. CDR1 MGHDK and CDR2 SYGVNS come from the germline V gene. CDR3 nucleotide sequence: TGTGCCAGCAGTTTTCTCGCAGGGAATACTGAAGCTTTCTTT. Translating it yields CASSFLAGNTEAFF. Full variable domain (missing parts from reference TRBV25-1 and TRBJ1-1): EADIYQTPRYLVIGTGKKITLECSQTMGHDKMYWYQQDPGMELHLIHYSYGVNSTEKGDLSSESTVSRIRTEHFPLTLESARPSHTSQYLCASSFLAGNTEAFFGQGTRLTVV.

This clonotype appeared a few times. This sequence joins TRBV6-5 and TRBJ1-2; D unclear. V was trimmed by 6 bases and J by 8 bases, leaving 19 bases between them. The length of the CDR3 is 14 residues. The V gene's germline CDR1 is MNHEY and CDR2 SVGAGI. The CDR3 sequence: CASRPGERVEGYTF. The CDR3 DNA reads as TGTGCCAGCAGACCCGGTGAAAGGGTAGAAGGCTACACCTTC.